These 30 T cell receptor beta chains were sequenced from one sample in a study of regulatory T cells in long-lasting Graves disease. As to time point: newly diagnosed GD, antithyroid drugs for less than 3 months. PBMC-derived RNA was used for the TCR library. Arm-PCR of CDR3 regions with iRepertoire HTBI primers generated TCR beta libraries. TCRdb redid the calling of the multiplex PCR reads with MiXCR, one entry per CDR3 protein. The sample includes some 490,000 distinct CDR3 sequences, around 12% seen only once; the top ten take 8% to 10%. This sample also appeared in a second study, on T cells in Graves' hyperthyroidism and ophthalmopathy.

Material: peripheral blood mononuclear cells (PBMCs), obtained at new diagnosis, from a patient treated with antithyroid drugs. All receptors derive from a woman aged 30 to 39 with Graves disease.

This clonotype came up many times. V and J are TRBV15 and TRBJ2-7; 7 bases fit TRBD1. The CDR3 length is 13 residues. The V segment lost 2 bases and the J segment 4 bases; nucleotides outside the gene matches: 2. Germline values: CDR1 LNHNV, CDR2 YYDKDF (reference sequence). The CDR3 loop is CATSRRQGYEQYF. In DNA form, the CDR3 reads TGTGCCACCAGCAGAAGACAGGGTTACGAGCAGTACTTC.

Ten or more counts support this clonotype. The junction shows a germline mismatch at one end, possibly a read error. J is TRBJ2-5 and V is TRBV7-7, with a weak D call TRBD2 (6 bases). From germline, CDR1 is SSHAT and CDR2 FNYEAQ (reference sequence). This CDR3 is built from 17 residues. CDR3 coding DNA: TGTGCTAGCAGCCTGATGTCAGCGGGTTGGGGTATAGAGACCCAGTACTTC. This translates into CASSLMSAGWGIETQYF.

This clonotype was recorded many times. CDR3 bases: TGTGCCAGCAGTTTTCGTTCCCAGGGGGCCTACGAGCAGTACTTC. Its translation: CASSFRSQGAYEQYF. J is TRBJ2-7 and V is TRBV12-3 or TRBV12-4, with 7 nucleotides matching TRBD1. The CDR3 extends over 15 amino acids. J was trimmed by 2 bases and V by 3 bases; bases with no gene match: 7.

This clonotype was seen ten or more times. The chain is built from TRBV19 and TRBJ2-3; D is unresolved. The CDR3 has 20 amino acids. Germline V gene lookup returns CDR1 LNHDA and CDR2 SQIVND (reference sequence). Trimming left V 2 bases short and J 7 bases short, with 31 bases between. CDR3 in DNA: TGTGCCAGTAGTATAAAAAAGGGTGAGAGGTCGACCTGGCCATGGAATACGCAGTATTTT. Translating it yields CASSIKKGERSTWPWNTQYF.

The rearrangement uses TRBV29-1 and TRBJ2-7; either TRBD1 or TRBD2 may supply D (5 bases each). The CDR3 covers 12 residues. V was shortened by 4 bases and J by 2 bases, with 9 bases between the two germline ends. Germline V lookup: CDR1 SQVTM, CDR2 ANQGSEA. CDR3 in DNA: TGCAGCGTTGTTGAGGGGACCTACGAGCAGTACTTC. This codes for CSVVEGTYEQYF.

This clonotype was seen only a few times. The V gene is TRBV15, the J gene TRBJ2-5; D gene unclear. V gave up 1 base and J gave up 2 bases, with 8 bases separating them. This CDR3 contains 14 residues. Germline CDR1 is LNHNV and CDR2 is YYDKDF (reference sequence). The CDR3 reads CATSRGEPQETQYF. The DNA of the CDR3 is TGTGCCACCAGCAGAGGAGAACCGCAAGAGACCCAGTACTTC.

This clonotype was found a few times. The chain links TRBV20-1 to TRBJ2-7; 8 nucleotides line up with TRBD2. The V gene end was trimmed by 6 bases and the J gene end by 1 base; junction bases not matched to a gene: 11. Germline V gene sequence: CDR1 DFQATT, CDR2 SNEGSKA (reference sequence). The CDR3 runs 15 residues. CDR3: CSATHGGALSYEQYF. In nucleotides, the CDR3 is TGCAGTGCCACCCACGGGGGGGCGCTATCCTACGAGCAGTACTTC.

Ten or more counts support this clonotype. The genes are TRBV6-1 and TRBJ1-5; 10 bases map to TRBD1. This CDR3 region has 15 residues. Trimming cost V 4 bases and J 6 bases; bases outside gene matches: 6. The V gene's germline CDR1 is MNHNS and CDR2 SASEGT. The CDR3 here is CASSADRGRIQPQHF. Here the CDR3 DNA reads TGTGCCAGCAGTGCCGACAGGGGGCGAATTCAGCCCCAGCATTTT.

This clonotype was observed at least ten times. This chain links TRBV30 with TRBJ1-6, with a possible D match to TRBD1 (5 bases). The germline CDR1 and CDR2 sequences are GTSNPN and SVGIG (reference sequence). V gave up 0 bases and J gave up 9 bases, with 9 bases separating them. The CDR3 covers 13 residues. CDR3 nucleotide sequence: TGTGCCTGGAGTGTTGACAGCGGTTCACCCCTCCACTTT. The encoded protein is CAWSVDSGSPLHF.

V and J are TRBV20-1 and TRBJ2-7, with TRBD1 matching 9 bases. The germline gives CDR1 DFQATT, CDR2 SNEGSKA (reference sequence). This CDR3 contains 14 residues. Trimming cost V 4 bases and J 2 bases; bases outside gene matches: 6. As DNA, the CDR3 is TGCAGTGCTACCGGGACAGGGAATGCCTACGAGCAGTACTTC. This codes for CSATGTGNAYEQYF.

This clonotype was detected ten times or more. The chain recombines TRBV12-3 or TRBV12-4 with TRBJ1-5; unclear D gene. The CDR3 runs to 15 residues. The V gene lost 3 bases and the J gene lost 2 bases, with 11 bases spanning the gap. CDR3: CASSFSRRRNQPQHF. CDR3 bases: TGTGCCAGCAGTTTTTCCCGACGACGCAATCAGCCCCAGCATTTT.

This clonotype showed up just a few times. This chain uses TRBV5-1 with TRBJ1-1; D uncertain. The length of the CDR3 is 16 residues. The germline V gene has CDR1 SGHRS and CDR2 YFSETQ. V lost 0 bases to trimming and J lost 1 base, with 13 bases between them. CDR3 amino acids: CASSLEAKRSNTEAFF. CDR3 coding DNA: TGCGCCAGCAGCTTGGAGGCGAAGAGATCGAACACTGAAGCTTTCTTT.

There are many counts of this clonotype. The V gene is TRBV30, the J gene TRBJ2-3, with D possibly being TRBD2 (5 bases). CDR1 is GTSNPN and CDR2 is SVGIG in the germline V gene (reference sequence). The ends were cut back, 7 bases at V and 4 bases at J, with 12 bases in the middle. This CDR3 is 12 amino acids long. This CDR3 is CALWEPADTQYF. The CDR3 DNA reads as TGTGCCTTATGGGAGCCCGCAGATACGCAGTATTTT.

This clonotype was recorded at least ten times. V and J are TRBV5-6 and TRBJ2-1, with 8 nucleotides matching TRBD2. CDR3 length: 16 residues. Germline CDR1 reads SGHDT; CDR2 reads YYEEEE. Trimming at V came to 5 bases and at J to 8 bases, leaving 15 bases not matched to a gene. The DNA of the CDR3 is TGTGCCAGCAGTTACGCGGTTAATAGCGGGAACGATGAGCAGTTCTTC. Translation gives CASSYAVNSGNDEQFF.

This clonotype was observed at least ten times. V usage is TRBV2 and J usage is TRBJ1-6; D remains ambiguous. This CDR3 contains 14 residues. Germline V gives CDR1 SNHLY, CDR2 FYNNEI. V dropped 5 bases and J dropped 8 bases, with 13 bases sitting between them. The CDR3 DNA reads as TGTGCCAGCAGTCCGACCCCTGGCTATTCACCCCTCCACTTT. Its protein product is CASSPTPGYSPLHF.

The table lists this clonotype with a few counts. The chain combines TRBV5-1 with TRBJ2-1, with D perhaps TRBD2 (6 bases). Germline V gene lookup returns CDR1 SGHRS and CDR2 YFSETQ. CDR3 length equals 16 residues. Trimming took 4 bases from V and 0 from J, leaving 14 bases between them. In DNA form, the CDR3 reads TGCGCCAGCAGCCGAAAGGCGGGGAGCTCCTACAATGAGCAGTTCTTC. It translates to CASSRKAGSSYNEQFF.

With respect to this clonotype: Since a far larger clone is one base different, this is likely a read error. This likely comes from a read error, as the CDR3 has no conserved phenylalanine or tryptophan at its end. The CDR3 DNA reads TGTGCCAGCAGTGGGGAAGAGACCCAGTACCTC. Amino acids: CASSGEETQYL. The chain has TRBV2 and TRBJ2-1; D gene ambiguous. The DNA end is a closer match to TRBJ2-5, so the J assignment may be wrong. CDR1 and CDR2 (germline): SNHLY, FYNNEI. There are 11 residues in the CDR3.

This clonotype was seen repeatedly, ten times or more. The rearrangement uses TRBV7-6 and TRBJ2-1; D gene uncertain. The J call may be in error: the DNA end matches TRBJ2-5 better. Germline-derived CDR1 and CDR2 are SGHVS and FNYEAQ. The CDR3 loop spans 14 amino acids. The CDR3 DNA reads TGTGCCAGCAGCTCCCTTGAGCCGGCGGAGACCCAGTACTTC. This encodes CASSSLEPAETQYF.

The chain links TRBV5-1 to TRBJ2-1; D is perhaps TRBD1 (5 bases). CDR1 is SGHRS and CDR2 is YFSETQ in the germline V gene. V was shortened by 0 bases and J by 0 bases, with 16 bases between the two germline ends. The CDR3 runs to 18 residues. This chain's CDR3 is CASSLGVGRPSSYNEQFF. CDR3 bases: TGCGCCAGCAGCTTGGGGGTGGGGCGGCCGAGCTCCTACAATGAGCAGTTCTTC.

The chain combines TRBV19 with TRBJ1-5, with a possible D match to TRBD1 (6 bases). CDR1 LNHDA and CDR2 SQIVND come from the germline V gene (reference sequence). The V and J ends lost 5 bases and 3 bases respectively, with 20 bases between them. CDR3 length: 17 amino acids. CDR3 protein: CASSSEGQGHFNQPQHF. The CDR3 DNA sequence: TGTGCCAGTAGTTCAGAGGGCCAGGGGCACTTCAATCAGCCCCAGCATTTT. The full variable domain, completed using reference TRBV19 and TRBJ1-5, is DGGITQSPKYLFRKEGQNVTLSCEQNLNHDAMYWYRQDPGQGLRLIYYSQIVNDFQKGDIAEGYSVSREKKESFPLTVTSAQKNPTAFYLCASSSEGQGHFNQPQHFGDGTRLSIL.

This clonotype appeared a few times. The chain combines TRBV7-8 with TRBJ1-6; D perhaps matches TRBD1 (6 bases). CDR1 and CDR2 from the germline V gene are SGHVS and FQNEAQ. This CDR3 is 16 amino acids long. V gave up 4 bases and J gave up 0 bases, with 10 bases separating them. CDR3 protein: CASSWDKSSYNSPLHF. In DNA form, the CDR3 reads TGTGCCAGCAGCTGGGACAAGAGCTCCTATAATTCACCCCTCCACTTT.

The chain uses TRBV7-2 and TRBJ1-6; D unclear. Germline V CDR1 and CDR2: SGHTA, FQGNSA. This CDR3 contains 15 residues. Deletions cut 9 bases from V and 4 bases from J, with 16 bases between. As DNA, the CDR3 is TGTGCCAGAACCATGGGGTATCGGTATAATTCACCCCTCCACTTT. Residues: CARTMGYRYNSPLHF.

Ten or more counts support this clonotype. The chain uses TRBV7-3 and TRBJ2-3, with 12 bases lining up with TRBD2. The CDR3 runs to 16 residues. Looked up from germline, CDR1 is SGHTA and CDR2 is FQGTGA. The V segment lost 5 bases and the J segment 4 bases; nucleotides outside the gene matches: 7. The CDR3 is CASSLRLAGAPDTQYF. The DNA of the CDR3 is TGTGCCAGCAGCCTACGACTAGCGGGAGCCCCAGATACGCAGTATTTT. Full variable domain (remainder filled in from reference TRBV7-3 and TRBJ2-3): GAGVSQTPSNKVTEKGKYVELRCDPISGHTALYWYRQSLGQGPEFLIYFQGTGAADDSGLPNDRFFAVRPEGSVSTLKIQRTERGDSAVYLCASSLRLAGAPDTQYFGPGTRLTVL.

This clonotype was observed at least ten times. The chain couples TRBV11-3 to TRBJ2-1; TRBD2 matches at 9 bases. Trimming at V came to 4 bases and at J to 2 bases, leaving 6 bases not matched to a gene. This CDR3 contains 16 residues. The germline V gene encodes CDR1 SGHNT and CDR2 YENEEA. Written as DNA, the CDR3 is TGTGCCAGCAGCTCAGGAGCGGGAGGAACCTACAATGAGCAGTTCTTC. It is translated as CASSSGAGGTYNEQFF.

This clonotype occurred a few times. The rearrangement links TRBV6-5 to TRBJ2-7, with D possibly TRBD2 on 5 matching bases. The CDR3 runs to 14 residues. V lost 0 bases, J lost 7 bases, and 13 bases lay in between. CDR1 MNHEY and CDR2 SVGAGI come from the germline V gene. The CDR3 sequence is CASSYSILSGEQYF. Written as DNA, the CDR3 is TGTGCCAGCAGTTACTCGATTCTCTCGGGAGAGCAGTACTTC.

This clonotype came up many times. The chain combines TRBV30 with TRBJ2-1; a weak D match, TRBD2 (6 bases). This CDR3 region has 14 residues. Trimming removed 1 base at V and 12 bases at J, with 19 bases between. In germline, CDR1 is GTSNPN, CDR2 SVGIG (reference sequence). The CDR3 nucleotides read TGTGCCTGGAGTGCGGGAGAAACGGGGTTGGGGCAGTTCTTC. Its protein product is CAWSAGETGLGQFF. Supplemented by reference TRBV30 and TRBJ2-1, the full variable domain reads SQTIHQWPATLVQPVGSPLSLECTVEGTSNPNLYWYRQAAGRGLQLLFYSVGIGQISSEVPQNLSASRPQDRQFILSSKKLLLSDSGFYLCAWSAGETGLGQFFGPGTRLTVL.

On this clonotype itself: It may be a read error: a sequence one base away is much more abundant. This chain uses TRBV28 with TRBJ1-1; D ambiguous. Germline CDR1 MDHEN, CDR2 SYDVKM. CDR3 length: 13 residues. CDR3 bases: TGTGCCAGCAGAAATCTTAGAAGCACTGAAGCTTCCTTT. It specifies CASRNLRSTEASF. Full variable domain (remainder filled in from reference TRBV28 and TRBJ1-1): DVKVTQSSRYLVKRTGEKVFLECVQDMDHENMFWYRQDPGLGLRLIYFSYDVKMKEKGDIPEGYSVSREKKERFSLILESASTNQTSMYLCASRNLRSTEASFGQGTRLTVV.

A remark on this clonotype: A far larger clone is off by one base, so a read error is likely. This sequence joins TRBV11-2 and TRBJ2-5; D possibly uses TRBD1 or TRBD2 (5 bases each). V lost 5 bases to trimming and J lost 11 bases, with 24 bases between them. This CDR3 has 15 amino acids. Germline CDR1 reads SGHAT; CDR2 reads FQNNGV. The CDR3 coding sequence is TGTGCCAGCAGCGACAATGCCGGGGCGGGCAATGAGCAGTACTTC. It specifies CASSDNAGAGNEQYF.

This clonotype was observed at least ten times. The rearrangement uses TRBV28 and TRBJ2-7; D is uncertain. Between the trimmed V and J ends, which lost 6 bases and 1 base, there was a span of 4 bases. Germline V gene sequence: CDR1 MDHEN, CDR2 SYDVKM. This CDR3 has 11 residues. Written as DNA, the CDR3 is TGTGCCAGCAGAAGTTCCTACGAGCAGTACTTC. It yields the protein CASRSSYEQYF.

The table lists this clonotype with a few counts. The chain uses TRBV7-2 and TRBJ2-7; D possibly corresponds to TRBD1 (6 bases). CDR3 length: 12 residues. Germline V gives CDR1 SGHTA, CDR2 FQGNSA. Trimming shortened V by 6 bases and J by 4 bases, and 10 bases separated the two germline ends. CDR3 DNA sequence: TGTGCCAGCAGTGTCAGGGGATACGAGCAGTACTTC. Its protein product is CASSVRGYEQYF.